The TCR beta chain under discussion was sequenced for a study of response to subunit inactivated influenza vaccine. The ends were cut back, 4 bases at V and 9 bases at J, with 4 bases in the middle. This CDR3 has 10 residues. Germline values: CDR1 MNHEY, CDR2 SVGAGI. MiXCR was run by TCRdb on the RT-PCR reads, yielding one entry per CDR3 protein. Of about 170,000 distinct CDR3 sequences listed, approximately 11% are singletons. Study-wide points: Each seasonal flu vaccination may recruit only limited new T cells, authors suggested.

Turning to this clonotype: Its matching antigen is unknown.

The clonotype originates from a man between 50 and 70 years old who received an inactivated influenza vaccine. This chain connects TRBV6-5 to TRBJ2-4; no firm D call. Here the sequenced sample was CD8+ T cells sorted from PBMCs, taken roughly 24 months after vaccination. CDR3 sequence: CASSWPIQYF. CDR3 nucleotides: TGTGCCAGCAGTTGGCCCATTCAGTACTTC.